This T cell receptor (beta chain) was retrieved from a study of a mutant IDH1 vaccine in newly diagnosed glioma. Study-wide context: Patients arrived already treated with radiotherapy, temozolomide, or both, most having had both.

Germline CDR1 and CDR2: SGHRS and YFSETQ. The junction had 4 bases not matched to a gene; V was cut back by 2 bases and J by 8 bases. The length of the CDR3 is 14 residues. Time point here: baseline, week 1 (first vaccination visit). Treatment denoted: pre-vaccination baseline after standard-of-care therapy. Generated by immunoSEQ multiplex PCR, the TCRdb table keeps only in-frame clones and is missing some. The sample includes more than 80,000 clones, 83% seen only once; the top ten take 7.4%. The chain is built from TRBV5-1 and TRBJ2-2; the match to TRBD1 covers 9 bases. The TCR sequence derives from a woman aged 50 to 65 with glioma. This specimen consisted of PBMCs, obtained from a glioma patient treated with radiotherapy, temozolomide or both. The CDR3 sequence: CASSLQGAGGELFF. CDR3 DNA: TGCGCCAGCAGCTTACAGGGGGCAGGAGGGGAGCTGTTTTTT. The whole variable domain, filled in from reference TRBV5-1 and TRBJ2-2, reads KAGVTQTPRYLIKTRGQQVTLSCSPISGHRSVSWYQQTPGQGLQFLFEYFSETQRNKGNFPGRFSGRQFSNSRSEMNVSTLELGDSALYLCASSLQGAGGELFFGEGSRLTVL.